A single sample is the source of the 18 T cell receptor beta chains below, sequenced in a study of cytomegalovirus exposure and HLA in healthy donors. Use of 60 Vbeta and 13 Jbeta primers characterized the PCR. Sequenced by immunoSEQ multiplex PCR; TCRdb stores in-frame clones only, minus some. The data contain roughly 150,000 clones, about three quarters of them singletons. The source material was PBMCs. These TCRs come from a man in his forties in good health and CMV-seropositive.

The V gene is TRBV9, the J gene TRBJ1-4, with a tentative D call TRBD1 (6 bases). The CDR3 consists of 15 residues. CDR1 and CDR2 from the germline V gene are SGDLS and YYNGEE. V was cut by 2 bases and J by 8 bases, with 16 bases left in between. CDR3 residues: CASSVLQGDGEKLFF. CDR3 DNA: TGTGCCAGCAGCGTCTTACAGGGCGACGGCGAAAAACTGTTTTTT.

The V call is TRBV7-9, the J call TRBJ1-2, with D uncertain. Germline V gene lookup returns CDR1 SEHNR and CDR2 FQNEAQ (reference sequence). Deletions cut 3 bases from V and 1 base from J, with 9 bases between. The CDR3 is 14 amino acids. The CDR3 DNA follows: TGTGCCAGCAGCTTGCTACAGATTAACTATGGCTACACCTTC. The encoded protein is CASSLLQINYGYTF.

V usage is TRBV9 and J usage is TRBJ2-3; TRBD1 might be the D (7 bases). Deletions cut 3 bases from V and 3 bases from J, with 14 bases between. Germline V lookup: CDR1 SGDLS, CDR2 YYNGEE. CDR3 length: 15 amino acids. The CDR3 region is CASSGSGGRTDTQYF. DNA of the CDR3: TGTGCCAGCAGCGGGTCAGGGGGGAGAACAGATACGCAGTATTTT.

The CDR3 sequence: CASSFRLAGVDTQYF. The DNA for the CDR3 is TGTGCCAGCAGTTTCCGGCTAGCGGGAGTTGATACGCAGTATTTT. The V call is TRBV27, the J call TRBJ2-3; TRBD2 aligns across 10 bases. The CDR3 consists of 15 residues. The J segment lost 6 bases and the V segment lost 3 bases, leaving 6 bases of the junction unmatched. In germline, CDR1 is MNHEY, CDR2 SMNVEV (reference sequence).

The CDR3 spells CACAGTSRTDTQYF. The CDR3 bases are TGCGCCTGTGCCGGGACTAGCCGGACAGATACGCAGTATTTT. The chain is built from TRBV10-2 and TRBJ2-3; 9 positions match TRBD2. CDR3 length equals 14 residues. Germline CDR1 reads WSHSY; CDR2 reads SAAADI. The V segment lost 11 bases and the J segment 3 bases; nucleotides outside the gene matches: 9.

This clone was counted once. J is TRBJ2-5 and V is TRBV6-5; TRBD1 agrees at 8 bases. V lost 4 bases, J lost 2 bases, and 9 bases stayed unmatched. Germline-derived CDR1 and CDR2 are MNHEY and SVGAGI. This CDR3 comprises 16 residues. CDR3 in amino acids: CASSSRGPATQETQYF. DNA of the CDR3: TGTGCCAGCAGTTCCAGGGGGCCTGCTACGCAAGAGACCCAGTACTTC.

The rearrangement links TRBV13 to TRBJ2-3; D is perhaps TRBD2 (6 bases). The CDR3 length is 16 residues. The V and J ends lost 2 bases and 6 bases respectively, with 18 bases between them. Germline CDR1 PRHDT, CDR2 FYEKMQ (reference sequence). The CDR3 region is CASSLRASVNMDTQYF. CDR3 DNA sequence: TGTGCCAGCAGCTTACGGGCTAGCGTAAATATGGATACGCAGTATTTT.

V and J are TRBV7-9 and TRBJ2-7; 7 bases are shared with TRBD1. Per the germline V gene, CDR1 is SEHNR and CDR2 is FQNEAQ (reference sequence). The CDR3 length is 15 residues. The ends lost 5 bases at V and 4 bases at J; junction bases unmatched: 11. In DNA form, the CDR3 reads TGTGCCAGCAGCCTACCCAACAGGGGAAGTTACGAGCAGTACTTC. This codes for CASSLPNRGSYEQYF. Together with reference TRBV7-9 and TRBJ2-7, the CDR3 gives the full variable domain: DTGVSQNPRHKITKRGQNVTFRCDPISEHNRLYWYRQTLGQGPEFLTYFQNEAQLEKSRLLSDRFSAERPKGSFSTLEIQRTEQGDSAMYLCASSLPNRGSYEQYFGPGTRLTVT.

This clone has more than one count but fewer than ten. The chain has TRBV7-6 and TRBJ1-2; D call uncertain. CDR1 and CDR2 (germline): SGHVS, FNYEAQ. The CDR3 has 14 amino acids. V was shortened by 4 bases and J by 4 bases, with 13 bases between the two germline ends. The CDR3 nucleotides are TGTGCCAGCAGCTCGTTTCGCGGGCCCTATGGCTACACCTTC. It translates to CASSSFRGPYGYTF.

This chain uses TRBV18 with TRBJ2-2; D might be TRBD2 (5 bases). Germline V gene data show CDR1 as KGHSH and CDR2 as LQKENI. Trimming removed 3 bases from V and 1 base from J, with 12 bases in between. The CDR3 is 16 residues long. This CDR3 is CASSPLGAGNTGELFF. The CDR3 DNA is TGTGCCAGCTCACCTCTCGGCGCGGGGAACACCGGGGAGCTGTTTTTT.

This clone occurred a few times. The chain recombines TRBV11-3 with TRBJ2-5, with D perhaps matching TRBD1 (5 bases). CDR3 size: 16 residues. Per the germline V gene, CDR1 is SGHNT and CDR2 is YENEEA. V lost 1 base and J 5 bases, leaving 17 bases between the germline ends. DNA of the CDR3: TGTGCCAGCAGCTTAGGAGGCCGGTCGAAGGGGGAGACCCAGTACTTC. Its translation: CASSLGGRSKGETQYF.

The chain combines TRBV4-1 with TRBJ2-7; 12 nucleotides align to TRBD2. Trimming at V came to 2 bases and at J to 3 bases, leaving 2 bases not matched to a gene. CDR3 size: 15 residues. Germline V gives CDR1 MGHRA, CDR2 YSYEKL. The CDR3 nucleotides read TGCGCCAGCAGCCAACTAGCGGGAGGGATCTACGAGCAGTACTTC. Amino acids: CASSQLAGGIYEQYF.

The CDR3 DNA reads as TGTGCCAGCAGCACTAGTCGGTGGGAGCAGTTCTTC. Protein product: CASSTSRWEQFF. The J gene is TRBJ2-1, the V gene TRBV28; D possibly corresponds to TRBD2 (5 bases). This CDR3 has 12 residues. Trimming took off 6 bases at V and 10 bases at J, with 13 bases between the two ends. Germline V gives CDR1 MDHEN, CDR2 SYDVKM.

The chain recombines TRBV18 with TRBJ2-3, with 10 bases aligning to TRBD2. CDR3 size: 15 residues. V lost 6 bases, J lost 2 bases, and 5 bases stayed unmatched. Germline V CDR1 and CDR2: KGHSH, LQKENI. This chain's CDR3 is CASSASGRVTDTQYF. The CDR3 DNA follows: TGTGCCAGCTCTGCCAGCGGGAGGGTCACAGATACGCAGTATTTT. Variable domain in full (rest from reference TRBV18 and TRBJ2-3): NAGVMQNPRHLVRRRGQEARLRCSPMKGHSHVYWYRQLPEEGLKFMVYLQKENIIDESGMPKERFSAEFPKEGPSILRIQQVVRGDSAAYFCASSASGRVTDTQYFGPGTRLTVL.

The chain employs TRBV18 and TRBJ1-1, with TRBD1 matching 8 bases. After removal of 6 bases from V and 7 bases from J, the junction contained 10 bases not matched to a gene. The CDR3 spans 14 residues. Germline V gene sequence: CDR1 KGHSH, CDR2 LQKENI. CDR3 sequence reads: CASSLDRVVNEAFF. The CDR3 coding sequence is TGTGCCAGCTCGCTGGACAGGGTGGTTAATGAAGCTTTCTTT.

There are many counts of this clone. The chain recombines TRBV11-2 with TRBJ2-1, with 11 bases that match TRBD2. Losses at the gene ends were 5 bases for V and 6 bases for J; bases not matched to a gene: 6. The CDR3 extends over 15 amino acids. Germline V lookup: CDR1 SGHAT, CDR2 FQNNGV. The CDR3 DNA follows: TGTGCCAGCAGCCGATCCGGGACTAGCGGCAATGAGCAGTTCTTC. Its protein product is CASSRSGTSGNEQFF.

V usage is TRBV4-3 and J usage is TRBJ1-1; TRBD1 matches 7 bases. Germline V lookup: CDR1 LGHNA, CDR2 YSLEER. This CDR3 contains 16 residues. V lost 0 bases and J lost 1; bases outside the gene matches: 5. The CDR3 sequence: CASSQDQGDTNTEAFF. CDR3 in DNA: TGCGCCAGCAGCCAAGATCAGGGGGACACGAACACTGAAGCTTTCTTT.

The rearrangement links TRBV9 to TRBJ2-3; 7 bases line up with TRBD2. Trimming took 0 bases from V and 1 from J; bases not matched to a gene: 8. The CDR3 runs to 17 residues. The germline gives CDR1 SGDLS, CDR2 YYNGEE. This CDR3 reads CASSVGGGRGGTDTQYF. CDR3 coding DNA: TGTGCCAGCAGCGTAGGGGGCGGGAGAGGAGGCACAGATACGCAGTATTTT. The complete variable domain, with remaining parts taken from reference TRBV9 and TRBJ2-3, reads DSGVTQTPKHLITATGQRVTLRCSPRSGDLSVYWYQQSLDQGLQFLIQYYNGEERAKGNILERFSAQQFPDLHSELNLSSLELGDSALYFCASSVGGGRGGTDTQYFGPGTRLTVL.